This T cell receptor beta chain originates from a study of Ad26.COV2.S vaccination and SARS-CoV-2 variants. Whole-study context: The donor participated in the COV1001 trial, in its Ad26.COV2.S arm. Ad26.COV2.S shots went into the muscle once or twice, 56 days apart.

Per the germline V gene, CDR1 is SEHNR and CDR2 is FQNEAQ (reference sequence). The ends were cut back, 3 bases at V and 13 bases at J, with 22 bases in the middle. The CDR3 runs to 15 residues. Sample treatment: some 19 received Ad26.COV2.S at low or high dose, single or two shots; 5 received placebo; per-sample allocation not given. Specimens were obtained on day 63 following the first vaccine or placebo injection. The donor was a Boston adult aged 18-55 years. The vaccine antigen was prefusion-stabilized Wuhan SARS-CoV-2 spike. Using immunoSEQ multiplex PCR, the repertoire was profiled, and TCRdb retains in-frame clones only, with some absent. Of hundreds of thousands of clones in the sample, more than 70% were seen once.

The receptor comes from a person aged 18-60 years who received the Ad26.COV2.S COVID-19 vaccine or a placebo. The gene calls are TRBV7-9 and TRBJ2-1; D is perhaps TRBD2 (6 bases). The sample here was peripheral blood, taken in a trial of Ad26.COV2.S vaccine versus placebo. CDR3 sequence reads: CASSLGSGSGPVQFF. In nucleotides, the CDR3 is TGTGCCAGCAGCTTGGGTAGCGGCTCAGGGCCGGTACAGTTCTTC.